One sample yielded the 12 T cell receptor beta chains listed below, sequenced in a study of T cells in Graves' hyperthyroidism and ophthalmopathy. RNA transcripts provided the source from which TCR beta CDR3 regions were amplified. HTBI primers drove first-round RT-PCR of the TCR CDR3. TCRdb re-derived calls from the multiplex PCR reads in MiXCR, one entry per CDR3 protein. This table holds over 500,000 distinct CDR3 sequences, 13% to 15% found once. The sequenced sample consisted of blood. Source of these receptors: a woman between 40 and 50 years old with Graves' hyperthyroidism.

This clonotype was found many times. The V gene is TRBV18, the J gene TRBJ2-7; 8 positions match TRBD1. Germline trimming cut 0 bases from V and 6 bases from J; bases unmatched to any gene: 7. The germline gives CDR1 KGHSH, CDR2 LQKENI. There are 15 residues in the CDR3. The CDR3 spells CASSPPGQGAVEQYF. The CDR3 DNA follows: TGTGCCAGCTCACCACCGGGCCAGGGGGCGGTCGAGCAGTACTTC.

This clonotype was counted ten times or more. This chain connects TRBV18 to TRBJ2-1; TRBD2 might be the D (5 bases). This CDR3 is 16 amino acids long. V was shortened by 0 bases and J by 7 bases, with 16 bases between the two germline ends. The germline V gene has CDR1 KGHSH and CDR2 LQKENI. CDR3 in amino acids: CASSPPVLADRNEQFF. The CDR3 DNA sequence: TGTGCCAGCTCACCACCTGTGCTAGCTGATCGGAATGAGCAGTTCTTC.

This clonotype was counted many times. This sequence joins TRBV3-1 and TRBJ2-7, with D perhaps TRBD1 (6 bases). The V gene lost 6 bases and the J gene lost 2 bases, with 17 bases spanning the gap. CDR3 length: 15 residues. Looked up from germline, CDR1 is LGHDT and CDR2 is YNNKEL (reference sequence). The DNA for the CDR3 is TGTGCCAGCAGTCATAAGGGACACCCAGCCTACGAGCAGTACTTC. Amino acid sequence: CASSHKGHPAYEQYF.

This clonotype was counted at least ten times. This chain links TRBV5-6 with TRBJ2-3, with TRBD2 matching over 7 bases. Germline V gives CDR1 SGHDT, CDR2 YYEEEE. This CDR3 spans 14 amino acids. The J segment lost 5 bases and the V segment lost 0 bases, leaving 3 bases of the junction unmatched. The CDR3 spells CASSLGGGKDTQYF. The CDR3 DNA is TGTGCCAGCAGCTTGGGGGGAGGGAAAGATACGCAGTATTTT. Looking up the rest from reference TRBV5-6 and TRBJ2-3 gives the full variable domain: DAGVTQSPTHLIKTRGQQVTLRCSPKSGHDTVSWYQQALGQGPQFIFQYYEEEERQRGNFPDRFSGHQFPNYSSELNVNALLLGDSALYLCASSLGGGKDTQYFGPGTRLTVL.

This clonotype was detected ten times or more. This chain joins TRBV6-1 and TRBJ1-1, with D uncertain. Trimming removed 7 bases from V and 0 bases from J, with 9 bases in between. The CDR3 runs 13 residues. Germline CDR1 reads MNHNS; CDR2 reads SASEGT. The CDR3 DNA is TGTGCCAGCATCGGACTCTTGAACACTGAAGCTTTCTTT. Protein product: CASIGLLNTEAFF.

In the case of this clonotype: A much more abundant neighbour one base away suggests this may be a read error. The chain has TRBV7-9 and TRBJ2-5; D is possibly TRBD1 (6 bases). The V end lost 1 base, the J end lost 6 bases, and 12 bases lay between the germline ends. Germline V lookup: CDR1 SEHNR, CDR2 FQNEAQ (reference sequence). CDR3 size: 14 residues. CDR3 protein: CASSLEVRGKTQYF. The CDR3 bases are TGTGCCAGCAGCTTAGAGGTCAGGGGAAAGACCCAGTACTTC.

This clonotype has at least ten counts. This CDR3 is CASSPSLSNQPQHF. The CDR3 nucleotides are TGTGCCAGCAGTCCCTCCCTTAGCAATCAGCCCCAGCATTTT. This chain connects TRBV27 to TRBJ1-5; no definite D call. CDR1 MNHEY and CDR2 SMNVEV come from the germline V gene (reference sequence). The germline V and J ends were trimmed by 5 bases and 0 bases, with 8 bases remaining between them. CDR3 length: 14 amino acids.

The gene calls are TRBV9 and TRBJ2-5; tentative D call: TRBD2 (6 bases). The V end lost 4 bases, the J end lost 2 bases, and 12 bases lay between the germline ends. There are 14 residues in the CDR3. In germline, CDR1 is SGDLS, CDR2 YYNGEE. CDR3 nucleotides: TGTGCCAGCAGCTCCCGACTAGGACAAGAGACCCAGTACTTC. Its translation: CASSSRLGQETQYF.

This clonotype was observed many times. V gene TRBV12-3 or TRBV12-4 combines with J gene TRBJ1-1, with D tentatively TRBD1 (6 bases). CDR3 length: 14 residues. Trimming stripped 6 bases from V and 1 base from J, with 12 bases between. The CDR3 protein is CASRPTGQNTEAFF. The CDR3 nucleotides read TGTGCCAGCAGGCCGACAGGTCAGAACACTGAAGCTTTCTTT.

The rearrangement links TRBV6-5 to TRBJ1-3; weak D call: TRBD1 (5 bases). The CDR3 covers 17 residues. V dropped 2 bases and J dropped 4 bases, with 18 bases sitting between them. Germline-derived CDR1 and CDR2 are MNHEY and SVGAGI. The CDR3 reads CASSYGAGDGGGNTIYF. The CDR3 DNA is TGTGCCAGCAGTTACGGGGCTGGGGACGGGGGAGGAAACACCATATATTTT.

The sample holds a few counts of this clonotype. The chain uses TRBV2 and TRBJ2-7; D uncertain. The V gene lost 8 bases and the J gene lost 6 bases, with 11 bases spanning the gap. The CDR3 runs to 11 residues. CDR1 and CDR2 from the germline V gene are SNHLY and FYNNEI. As DNA, the CDR3 is TGTGCCAGCCGATCGGCCGGCGAGCAGTACTTC. Amino acids: CASRSAGEQYF.

There are many counts of this clonotype. This chain uses TRBV20-1 with TRBJ2-3, with D possibly TRBD2 on 6 matching bases. Trimming stripped 0 bases from V and 2 bases from J, with 15 bases between. Germline V lookup: CDR1 DFQATT, CDR2 SNEGSKA (reference sequence). The length of the CDR3 is 16 residues. CDR3 sequence: CSARDRRTIYTDTQYF. The CDR3 DNA is TGCAGTGCTAGAGATCGGAGGACTATATACACAGATACGCAGTATTTT.